This section outlines one TCR beta chain sequence together with its context. Antigen specificity is unknown. This specimen comes from a study of tumor-infiltrating lymphocytes in primary liver carcinoma. Looking at the study overall: Men as well as women, aged 30 to 69 years, made up the patients.

From around 500 ng of total RNA, TCR beta-specific cDNA was reverse-transcribed using a constant-region primer. Libraries of TCR beta came from three nested multiplex PCR rounds with slightly modified ARM-PCR. The two initial PCR rounds, approximately 10 cycles each, used TRBV1-TRBV30 forward and C-beta reverse primers. TCRdb re-called the multiplex PCR reads through MiXCR, storing one row per CDR3 protein. The sample consists of 95,000 to 100,000 distinct CDR3 sequences, around 66% of them appearing once. Trimming stripped 6 bases from V and 0 bases from J, with 21 bases between. Per the germline V gene, CDR1 is MDHEN and CDR2 is SYDVKM. The CDR3 has 17 residues. Whole-study findings and limits: Top clones occupying all five tumor regions numbered only about 8-25%.

Joint extraction of RNA and DNA used roughly 20-32 mg of bulk tissue that was unsorted. Subjects presented with primary liver carcinoma managed by surgical resection. The source material was liver tumor tissue from sampling region 2. Specified subset: tumor region T2, inferior pole. The chain uses TRBV28 and TRBJ2-7; D is possibly TRBD1 (6 bases). The origin of this receptor is an older woman with primary liver carcinoma and hepatitis B virus infection. The CDR3 DNA follows: TGTGCCAGCAGCATTCAACTCCGGGACACTTCCTCCTACGAGCAGTACTTC. Its protein is CASSIQLRDTSSYEQYF.